These 15 T cell receptor beta chains originate from one sample sequenced in a study of T cell repertoires in cytomegalovirus infection. TCRdb re-derived calls from the reads in MiXCR, one entry per CDR3 protein. The sample includes roughly 720,000 distinct CDR3 sequences, 35% of them seen just once. Sequencing used PBMCs. Every receptor here comes from a human donor in good health (CMV status not recorded). Some clones in this sample may be carry-over from other donors' samples.

CDR3 region: CASSLGSEYQETQYF. CDR3 in DNA: TGTGCCAGCAGCTTAGGATCCGAGTACCAAGAGACCCAGTACTTC. J is TRBJ2-5 and V is TRBV7-6; D remains unclear. The ends were cut back, 1 base at V and 0 bases at J, with 9 bases in the middle. The length of the CDR3 is 15 residues. Germline CDR1 and CDR2: SGHVS and FNYEAQ.

Ten or more counts support this clonotype. The rearrangement joins TRBV6-1 to TRBJ1-1, with 8 bases that match TRBD1. After removal of 4 bases from V and 5 bases from J, the junction contained 12 bases not matched to a gene. This CDR3 has 16 residues. Germline loops: CDR1 MNHNS, CDR2 SASEGT. The CDR3 loop reads CASSGSSGQGGTEAFF. Here the CDR3 DNA reads TGTGCCAGCAGTGGTTCTTCCGGACAGGGCGGTACTGAAGCTTTCTTT.

This clonotype was recorded a few times. The V and J genes are TRBV12-3 or TRBV12-4 and TRBJ2-2, with no clear D. The germline V and J ends were trimmed by 7 bases and 3 bases, with 9 bases remaining between them. This CDR3 spans 13 amino acids. DNA for the CDR3: TGTGCCAGCAAGGAACTGTACACCGGGGAGCTGTTTTTT. The encoded protein is CASKELYTGELFF.

On this clonotype itself: A much larger clonotype is one base distant, so this may be a read error. V and J are TRBV20-1 and TRBJ2-1; possible D gene TRBD2, 5 bases. The CDR3 consists of 16 residues. Trimming left V 4 bases short and J 5 bases short, with 21 bases between. Germline CDR1 DFQATT, CDR2 SNEGSKA (reference sequence). The CDR3 spells CSANSALVGLNNEQFF. The CDR3 nucleotides are TGCAGTGCTAATTCAGCACTAGTGGGATTAAACAATGAGCAGTTCTTC.

J is TRBJ1-5 and V is TRBV28; 10 bases line up with TRBD1. V shed 3 bases and J 1 base; nucleotides not matched to a gene: 15. The CDR3 is 20 amino acids. The V gene's germline CDR1 is MDHEN and CDR2 SYDVKM. In DNA, the CDR3 is TGTGCCAGCAGTTTCCCTCCCGGGACAGGGGAGGCCCCGAGCAATCAGCCCCAGCATTTT. It is translated as CASSFPPGTGEAPSNQPQHF. Using reference TRBV28 and TRBJ1-5 for the parts outside the CDR3, the full variable domain is DVKVTQSSRYLVKRTGEKVFLECVQDMDHENMFWYRQDPGLGLRLIYFSYDVKMKEKGDIPEGYSVSREKKERFSLILESASTNQTSMYLCASSFPPGTGEAPSNQPQHFGDGTRLSIL.

This clonotype has only a few counts. J is TRBJ2-7 and V is TRBV5-1, with D possibly matching TRBD2 (6 bases). The CDR3 consists of 14 residues. Germline V lookup: CDR1 SGHRS, CDR2 YFSETQ. The V end was cut by 2 bases, the J end by 2 bases, with 11 bases between. DNA for the CDR3: TGCGCCAGCAGCTTCCAGGAGGGGCCCTACGAGCAGTACTTC. Translating gives CASSFQEGPYEQYF.

V is TRBV10-3 and J is TRBJ1-5, with D uncertain. There are 13 residues in the CDR3. Between the trimmed V and J ends, which lost 0 bases and 5 bases, there was a span of 5 bases. CDR1 ENHRY and CDR2 SYGVKD come from the germline V gene. The CDR3, as DNA: TGTGCCATCAGTGAGTCTGTAGATCAGCCCCAGCATTTT. Translating it yields CAISESVDQPQHF.

This clonotype was seen ten or more times. V gene TRBV24-1 combines with J gene TRBJ2-6; the D gene could be TRBD1 or TRBD2 (5 bases each). Germline V gives CDR1 KGHDR, CDR2 SFDVKD. This CDR3 region has 15 residues. Trimming cost V 10 bases and J 4 bases, with 16 bases left between them. CDR3 sequence (DNA): TGTGCCACTTGGGACCCGGCGGCGGGGGCCAACGTCCTGACTTTC. It codes for CATWDPAAGANVLTF.

This clonotype has only one observation. The chain recombines TRBV5-4 with TRBJ2-3; D is ambiguous. The CDR3 loop spans 16 amino acids. CDR1 is SGHNT, CDR2 YYREEE, per germline (reference sequence). Trimming pared 4 bases from V and 1 base from J, leaving 16 bases between. CDR3 in amino acids: CASSPWGSPGTDTQYF. The CDR3 DNA is TGTGCCAGCAGCCCCTGGGGTAGCCCGGGCACAGATACGCAGTATTTT. The whole variable domain, remainder taken from reference TRBV5-4 and TRBJ2-3, is ETGVTQSPTHLIKTRGQQVTLRCSSQSGHNTVSWYQQALGQGPQFIFQYYREEENGRGNFPPRFSGLQFPNYSSELNVNALELDDSALYLCASSPWGSPGTDTQYFGPGTRLTVL.

The chain joins TRBV27 to TRBJ2-1, with 9 bases that match TRBD1. The CDR3 length is 15 residues. Germline V gives CDR1 MNHEY, CDR2 SMNVEV (reference sequence). V trimming: 3 bases; J trimming: 2 bases; junction bases outside the gene matches: 2. CDR3 amino acids: CASSFGDRAYNEQFF. Here the CDR3 DNA reads TGTGCCAGCAGTTTCGGGGACAGGGCCTACAATGAGCAGTTCTTC.

The genes are TRBV6-6 and TRBJ1-1, with D perhaps TRBD1 (6 bases). This CDR3 region has 13 residues. Germline lookup yields CDR1 MNHNY and CDR2 SVGAGI (reference sequence). Trimming cost V 8 bases and J 4 bases, with 14 bases left between them. The CDR3: CASGDIRVTEAFF. In DNA form, the CDR3 reads TGTGCCAGCGGGGACATCCGGGTCACTGAAGCTTTCTTT.

This clonotype was seen ten or more times. The chain is built from TRBV7-2 and TRBJ1-5; D gene ambiguous. The V gene lost 2 bases and the J gene lost 0 bases, with 5 bases spanning the gap. The CDR3 runs to 14 residues. Germline assignment: CDR1 SGHTA and CDR2 FQGNSA. The CDR3 spells CASSLRNSNQPQHF. The CDR3 nucleotides are TGTGCCAGCAGCTTACGGAATAGCAATCAGCCCCAGCATTTT.

The chain is built from TRBV28 and TRBJ2-7; perhaps D is TRBD1 or TRBD2 (6 bases each). The CDR3 spans 13 residues. The V end lost 6 bases, the J end lost 5 bases, and 14 bases lay between the germline ends. The germline V gene encodes CDR1 MDHEN and CDR2 SYDVKM. This CDR3 is CASSYRAGNEQYF. CDR3 coding DNA: TGTGCCAGCAGCTACAGGGCGGGGAACGAGCAGTACTTC.

The CDR3 loop reads CASSPPPYGTGQPQHF. The CDR3, as DNA: TGTGCCAGCTCACCCCCTCCTTACGGGACGGGGCAGCCCCAGCATTTT. The V gene is TRBV18, the J gene TRBJ1-5; perhaps TRBD1 as D (5 bases). Germline assignment: CDR1 KGHSH and CDR2 LQKENI. The length of the CDR3 is 16 residues. Trimming took off 3 bases at V and 7 bases at J, with 19 bases between the two ends.

A few counts support this clonotype. V and J are TRBV6-1 and TRBJ1-2; tentative D call: TRBD1 (5 bases). This CDR3 is 13 amino acids long. CDR1 MNHNS and CDR2 SASEGT come from the germline V gene. V was pared by 6 bases and J by 1 base, with 9 bases between. CDR3: CASRIQVNYGYTF. The CDR3 nucleotides are TGTGCCAGCAGGATACAGGTTAACTATGGCTACACCTTC.